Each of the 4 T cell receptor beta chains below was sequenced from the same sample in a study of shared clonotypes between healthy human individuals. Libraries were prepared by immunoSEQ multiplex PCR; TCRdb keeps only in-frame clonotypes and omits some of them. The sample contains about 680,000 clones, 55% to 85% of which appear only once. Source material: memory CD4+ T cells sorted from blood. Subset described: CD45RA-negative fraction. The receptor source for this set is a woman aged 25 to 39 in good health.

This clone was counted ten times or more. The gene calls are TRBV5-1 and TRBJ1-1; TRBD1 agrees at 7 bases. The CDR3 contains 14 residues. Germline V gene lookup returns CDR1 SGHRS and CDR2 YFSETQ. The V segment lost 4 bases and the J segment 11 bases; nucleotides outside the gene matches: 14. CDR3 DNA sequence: TGCGCCAGCAGCGAAGGACAGGACCCGAGTAGGGCTTTCTTT. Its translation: CASSEGQDPSRAFF.

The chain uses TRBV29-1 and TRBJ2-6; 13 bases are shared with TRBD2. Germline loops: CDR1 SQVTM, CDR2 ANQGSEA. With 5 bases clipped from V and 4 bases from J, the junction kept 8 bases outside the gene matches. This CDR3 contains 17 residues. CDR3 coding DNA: TGCAGCGTTAAAAGACTAGCGGGAGGTTCCGGGGCCAACGTCCTGACTTTC. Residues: CSVKRLAGGSGANVLTF.

Here the CDR3 reads CASSVGPGAEQFF. In nucleotides, the CDR3 is TGTGCCAGCAGCGTAGGGCCAGGGGCTGAGCAGTTCTTC. V and J are TRBV9 and TRBJ2-1, with D perhaps TRBD1 (6 bases). In germline, CDR1 is SGDLS, CDR2 YYNGEE. The CDR3 loop spans 13 amino acids. V dropped 0 bases and J dropped 9 bases, with 10 bases sitting between them.

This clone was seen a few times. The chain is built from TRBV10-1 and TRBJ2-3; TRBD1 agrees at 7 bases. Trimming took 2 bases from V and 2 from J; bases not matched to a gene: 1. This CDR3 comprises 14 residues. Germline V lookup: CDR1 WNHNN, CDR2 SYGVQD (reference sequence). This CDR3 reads CASSEGTATDTQYF. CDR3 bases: TGCGCCAGCAGTGAGGGGACAGCCACAGATACGCAGTATTTT.